This T cell receptor (beta chain) appears in the sequencing data of a study of blood T cell repertoires in COVID-19. Measured with immunoSEQ multiplex PCR; TCRdb has only the in-frame clones, and not every one. The sample includes 150,000 to 200,000 clones, 80% of them seen just once. V dropped 5 bases and J dropped 0; count of bases not matched to a gene: 3. CDR3 length equals 14 residues. CDR1 is LNHDA and CDR2 is SQIVND in the germline V gene (reference sequence). What was sequenced was PBMCs or T cells enriched from blood (not recorded which). The TCR sequence derives from a man in his forties or fifties who had recovered from COVID-19. The chain employs TRBV19 and TRBJ1-1; 7 positions match TRBD1. CDR3 sequence: CASSLDRLNTEAFF. CDR3 in DNA: TGTGCCAGTAGTTTGGACAGGCTGAACACTGAAGCTTTCTTT.